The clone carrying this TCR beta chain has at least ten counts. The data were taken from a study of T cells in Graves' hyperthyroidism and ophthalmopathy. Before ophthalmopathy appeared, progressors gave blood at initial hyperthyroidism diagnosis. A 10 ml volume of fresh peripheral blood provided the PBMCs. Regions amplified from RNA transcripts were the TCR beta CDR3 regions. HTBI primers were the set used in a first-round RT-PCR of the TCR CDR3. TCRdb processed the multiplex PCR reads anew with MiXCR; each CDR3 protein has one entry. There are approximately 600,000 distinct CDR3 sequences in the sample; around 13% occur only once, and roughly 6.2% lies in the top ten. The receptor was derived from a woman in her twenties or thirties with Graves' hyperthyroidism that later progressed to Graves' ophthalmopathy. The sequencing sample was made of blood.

In DNA form, the CDR3 reads TGTGCCAGCAGTCCATCAGGGGGCGGACACATTCAGTACTTC. It is translated as CASSPSGGGHIQYF. The chain joins TRBV12-3 or TRBV12-4 to TRBJ2-4, with 8 positions matching TRBD1. This CDR3 is built from 14 residues. V dropped 5 bases and J dropped 8; count of bases not matched to a gene: 8.